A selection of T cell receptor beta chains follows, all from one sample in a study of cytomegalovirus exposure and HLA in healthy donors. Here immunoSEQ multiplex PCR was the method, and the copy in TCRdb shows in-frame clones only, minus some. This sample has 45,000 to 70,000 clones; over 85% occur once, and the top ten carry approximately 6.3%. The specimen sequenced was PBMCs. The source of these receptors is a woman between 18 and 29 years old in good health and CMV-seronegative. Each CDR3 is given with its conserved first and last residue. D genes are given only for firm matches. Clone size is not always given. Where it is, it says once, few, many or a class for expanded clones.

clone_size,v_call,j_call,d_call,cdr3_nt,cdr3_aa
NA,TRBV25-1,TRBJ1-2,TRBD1,TGTGCCAGCAGTGAATATCACCTCACAGGGGGCGGAGGCGGCTACACCTTC,CASSEYHLTGGGGGYTF
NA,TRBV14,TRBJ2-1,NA,TGTGCCAGCAGCCAAGGAGTTCTAGAGGCCTACAATGAGCAGTTCTTC,CASSQGVLEAYNEQFF
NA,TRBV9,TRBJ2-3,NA,TGTGCCAGCAGCACCGACAGCGCAGATACGCAGTATTTT,CASSTDSADTQYF
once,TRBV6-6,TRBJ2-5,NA,TGTGCCAGCAGTTACGACGTCCTAGAAAGAGAGACCCAGTACTTC,CASSYDVLERETQYF
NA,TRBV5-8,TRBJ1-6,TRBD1,TGTGCCAGCAGCATCGGACAGGGTAATTCACCCCTCCACTTT,CASSIGQGNSPLHF
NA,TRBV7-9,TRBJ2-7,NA,TGTGCCAGCCGACCTAGAGGGTCCTACGAGCAGTACTTC,CASRPRGSYEQYF
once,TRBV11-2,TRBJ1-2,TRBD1,TGTGCCAGCAGCTCCCGGACAGGGGGGCCCCCAGCGTACACCTTC,CASSSRTGGPPAYTF
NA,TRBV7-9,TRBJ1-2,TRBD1,TGTGCCAGCAGCCCGACAGGGAGAGTAGGTGGCTACACCTTC,CASSPTGRVGGYTF
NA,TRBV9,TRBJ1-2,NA,TGTGCCAGCAGCGTAGCCGGCTATGGCTACACCTTC,CASSVAGYGYTF
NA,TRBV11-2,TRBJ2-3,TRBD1,TGTGCCAGCAGCCCCGACAGGGATTTTCCGGATACGCAGTATTTT,CASSPDRDFPDTQYF
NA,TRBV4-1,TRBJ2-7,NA,TGCGCCAGCAGCCTGTACACAGGCGTCCCCCTATCTTACGAGCAGTACTTC,CASSLYTGVPLSYEQYF
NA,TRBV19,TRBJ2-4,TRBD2,TGTGCCAGTAGTATTAGTAGCGGGGGCATTCAGTACTTC,CASSISSGGIQYF
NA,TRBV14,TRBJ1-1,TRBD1,TGTGCCAGCAGCCACCGGACAGGGATGAACACTGAAGCTTTCTTT,CASSHRTGMNTEAFF
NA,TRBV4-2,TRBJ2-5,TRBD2,TGTGCCAGCAGCTCCGCCCACCTAGCGGGGGGTTCGGAGACCCAGTACTTC,CASSSAHLAGGSETQYF
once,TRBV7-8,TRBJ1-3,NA,TGTGCCAGCAGCTTAAGAGGCAGCCGGGGAAACACCATATATTTT,CASSLRGSRGNTIYF
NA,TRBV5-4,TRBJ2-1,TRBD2,TGTGCCAGCAGCTTTCCGAGACTAGCGGGGGCCGCCTACAATGAGCAGTTCTTC,CASSFPRLAGAAYNEQFF
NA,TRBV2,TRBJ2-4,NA,TGTGCCAGCAATCCGGTGGGAGCGGGAGCCAAAAACATTCAGTACTTC,CASNPVGAGAKNIQYF
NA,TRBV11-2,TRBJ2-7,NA,TGTGCCAGCAGTCGACCCTCACGGGGAACCTTATACGAGCAGTACTTC,CASSRPSRGTLYEQYF
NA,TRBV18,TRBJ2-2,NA,TGTGCCAGCTCACTCAAAGGACAAACCTTCTGGACCGGGGAGCTGTTTTTT,CASSLKGQTFWTGELFF
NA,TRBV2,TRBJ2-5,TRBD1,TGTGCCAGCAGGGGGACAGGGACGGAGACCCAGTACTTC,CASRGTGTETQYF
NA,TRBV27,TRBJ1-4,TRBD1,TGTGCCAGCACGCGGGTGTTAGGGGGCTATCTAGTCGAAAAACTGTTTTTT,CASTRVLGGYLVEKLFF
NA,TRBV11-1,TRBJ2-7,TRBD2,TGTGCCAGCAGCCCCAGCGGGGTAGGCTCCTACGAGCAGTACTTC,CASSPSGVGSYEQYF
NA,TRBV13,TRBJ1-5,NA,TGTGCCAGCAGCCAGAGTATGGGCAGGGGTTCCAATCAGCCCCAGCATTTT,CASSQSMGRGSNQPQHF
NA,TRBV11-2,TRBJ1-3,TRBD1,TGTGCCAGCAGCTCACGGGGACAGGGATATGGAAACACCATATATTTT,CASSSRGQGYGNTIYF
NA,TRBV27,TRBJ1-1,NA,TGTGCCAGCAGTTTCTCGAGGAACATGAACACTGAAGCTTTCTTT,CASSFSRNMNTEAFF
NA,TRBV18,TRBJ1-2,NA,TGTGCCAGCTCACCAGGGGAGGGCTACACCTTC,CASSPGEGYTF
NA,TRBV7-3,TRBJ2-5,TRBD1,TGTGCCAGCAGCTTAACGGTGGGACAGGGAGAGACCCAGTACTTC,CASSLTVGQGETQYF
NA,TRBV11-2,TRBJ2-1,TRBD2,TGTGCCAGCAGCTTAGATCCGCCCCTAACTAGCGGGGGGAACAATGAGCAGTTCTTC,CASSLDPPLTSGGNNEQFF
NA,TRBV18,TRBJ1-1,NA,TGTGCCAGCTCACCAGGGCTGGGAGTTTACACTGAAGCTTTCTTT,CASSPGLGVYTEAFF
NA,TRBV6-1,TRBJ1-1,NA,TGTGCCAGTAGAAGACAAGGGGGGGGGAGCACTGAAGCTTTCTTT,CASRRQGGGSTEAFF
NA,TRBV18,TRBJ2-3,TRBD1,TGTGCCAGCTCAGCTGGACAGGGGGAGGATACGCAGTATTTT,CASSAGQGEDTQYF
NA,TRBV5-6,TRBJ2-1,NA,TGTGCCAGCACCCTAGGGGGCAATGAGCAGTTCTTC,CASTLGGNEQFF
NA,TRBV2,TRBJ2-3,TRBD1,TGTGCCAGCTCAGGGGACAGGGCGGGGGATACGCAGTATTTT,CASSGDRAGDTQYF
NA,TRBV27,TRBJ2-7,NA,TGTGCCAGCAGTTCCTCTCGGTCTAGCTTCTACGAGCAGTACTTC,CASSSSRSSFYEQYF
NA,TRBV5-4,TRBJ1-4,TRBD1,TGTGCCAGCAGCTTAGGACAGGGTAATGAAAAACTGTTTTTT,CASSLGQGNEKLFF
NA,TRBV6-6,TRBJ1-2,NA,TGTGCCAGCAGCCCCTCAGGTGGCTACACCTTC,CASSPSGGYTF
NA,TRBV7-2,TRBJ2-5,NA,TGTGCCAGCAGCTCCGGAGGGCCTAAAACGAGGACCCAGTACTTC,CASSSGGPKTRTQYF
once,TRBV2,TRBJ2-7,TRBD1,TGTGCCAGCAGTCGGGACAGCTACGAGCAGTACTTC,CASSRDSYEQYF
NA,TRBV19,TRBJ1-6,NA,TGTGCCAGTAGTATAGCGGGCTCCTATAATTCACCCCTCCACTTT,CASSIAGSYNSPLHF
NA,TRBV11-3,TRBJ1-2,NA,TGTGCCAGCAGCTTATTTCGGGGGGGTAACTATGGCTACACCTTC,CASSLFRGGNYGYTF
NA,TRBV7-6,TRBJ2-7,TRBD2,TGTGCCAGCAGCCAGACTAGCGGGGGGATCTACGAGCAGTACTTC,CASSQTSGGIYEQYF
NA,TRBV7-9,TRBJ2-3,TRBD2,TGTGCCAGCAGCTATGAACTAGCGGGGATGACAGATACGCAGTATTTT,CASSYELAGMTDTQYF
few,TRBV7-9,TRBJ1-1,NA,TGTGCCAGCAGGGAGGAGGTTGAAGCTTTCTTT,CASREEVEAFF
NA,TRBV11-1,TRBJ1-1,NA,TGTGCCAGCAGCTTAGAGACAGCGAACACTGAAGCTTTCTTT,CASSLETANTEAFF
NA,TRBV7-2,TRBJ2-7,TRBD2,TGTGCCAGCAGCTTAGCGGCTAGCGGGCCCTACGAGCAGTACTTC,CASSLAASGPYEQYF
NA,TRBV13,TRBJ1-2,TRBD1,TGTGCCAGCAGCTTAGGGCAGGGGGTCTACACCTTC,CASSLGQGVYTF
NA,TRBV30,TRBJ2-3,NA,TGTGCCTGGAGTCACAGGGATACGCAGTATTTT,CAWSHRDTQYF
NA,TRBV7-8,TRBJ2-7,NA,TGTGCCAGCAGCCCCCGGGCCGGGGGATTCTACGAGCAGTACTTC,CASSPRAGGFYEQYF
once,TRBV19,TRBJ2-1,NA,TGTGCCAGTAGTATAATCGAGTACAATGAGCAGTTCTTC,CASSIIEYNEQFF
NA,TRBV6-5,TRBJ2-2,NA,TGTGCCAGCAGATCTAGCGTTCGCGGGGAGCTGTTTTTT,CASRSSVRGELFF
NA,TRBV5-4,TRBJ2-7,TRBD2,TGTGCCAGCAGCGTACTCCACAGCGGGGGGCGCTACGAGCAGTACTTC,CASSVLHSGGRYEQYF
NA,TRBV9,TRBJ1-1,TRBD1,TGTGCCAGCAGCCAGGGGACAGGGGGCATCTTTGAAGCTTTCTTT,CASSQGTGGIFEAFF
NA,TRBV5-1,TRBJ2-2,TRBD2,TGCGCCAGCAGCTCACTAGCGGCGAACACCGGGGAGCTGTTTTTT,CASSSLAANTGELFF
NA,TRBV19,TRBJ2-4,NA,TGTGCCAGTAGTTTGACAGTAGCCAAAAACATTCAGTACTTC,CASSLTVAKNIQYF
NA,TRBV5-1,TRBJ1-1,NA,TGCGCCAGCAGCTTGGTCCCAGTTACTGAAGCTTTCTTT,CASSLVPVTEAFF
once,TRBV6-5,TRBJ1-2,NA,TGTGCCAGCAGTTACGAGAGGTACTCTGGCTACACCTTC,CASSYERYSGYTF
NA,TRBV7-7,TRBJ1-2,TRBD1,TGTGCCAGCAGCTTAGCAGGACGGGACAGCTATGGCTACACCTTC,CASSLAGRDSYGYTF